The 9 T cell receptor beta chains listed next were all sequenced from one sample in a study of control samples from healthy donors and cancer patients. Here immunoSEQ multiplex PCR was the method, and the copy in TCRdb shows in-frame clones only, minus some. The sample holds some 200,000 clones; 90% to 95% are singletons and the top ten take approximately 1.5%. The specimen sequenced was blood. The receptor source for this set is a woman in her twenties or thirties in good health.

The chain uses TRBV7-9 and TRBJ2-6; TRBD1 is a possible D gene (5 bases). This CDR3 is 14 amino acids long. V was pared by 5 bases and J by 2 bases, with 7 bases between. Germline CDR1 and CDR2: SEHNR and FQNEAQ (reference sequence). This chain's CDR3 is CASSIGAGANVLTF. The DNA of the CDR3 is TGTGCCAGCAGCATAGGGGCTGGGGCCAACGTCCTGACTTTC.

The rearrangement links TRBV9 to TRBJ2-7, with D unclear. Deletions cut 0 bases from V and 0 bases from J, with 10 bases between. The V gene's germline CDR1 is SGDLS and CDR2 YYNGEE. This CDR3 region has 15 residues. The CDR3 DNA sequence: TGTGCCAGCAGCGTAGAGCCTACGAGCTCCTACGAGCAGTACTTC. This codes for CASSVEPTSSYEQYF.

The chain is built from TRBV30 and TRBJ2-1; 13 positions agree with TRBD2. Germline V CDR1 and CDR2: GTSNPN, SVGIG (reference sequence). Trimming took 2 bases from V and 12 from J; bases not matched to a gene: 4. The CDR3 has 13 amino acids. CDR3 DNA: TGTGCCTGGAGTCCACTAGCGGGAGGGCCGCAGTTCTTC. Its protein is CAWSPLAGGPQFF.

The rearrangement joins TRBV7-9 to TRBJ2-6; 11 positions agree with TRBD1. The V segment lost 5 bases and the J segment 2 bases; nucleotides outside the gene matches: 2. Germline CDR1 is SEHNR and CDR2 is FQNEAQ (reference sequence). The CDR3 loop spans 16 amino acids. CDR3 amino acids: CASSPDRGPGANVLTF. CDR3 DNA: TGTGCCAGCAGCCCGGACAGGGGGCCTGGGGCCAACGTCCTGACTTTC.

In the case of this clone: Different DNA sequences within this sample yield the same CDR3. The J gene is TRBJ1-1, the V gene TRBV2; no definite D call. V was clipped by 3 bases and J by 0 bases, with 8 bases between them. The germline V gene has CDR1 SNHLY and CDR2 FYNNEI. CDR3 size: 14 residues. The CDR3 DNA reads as TGTGCCAGCAGTGATCAAGGCTTGAACACTGAAGCTTTCTTT. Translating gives CASSDQGLNTEAFF.

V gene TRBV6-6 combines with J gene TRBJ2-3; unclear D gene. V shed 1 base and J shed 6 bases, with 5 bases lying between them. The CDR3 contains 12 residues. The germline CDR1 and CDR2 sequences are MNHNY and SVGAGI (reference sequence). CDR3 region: CASSYLADTQYF. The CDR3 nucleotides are TGTGCCAGCAGTTACTTGGCGGATACGCAGTATTTT.

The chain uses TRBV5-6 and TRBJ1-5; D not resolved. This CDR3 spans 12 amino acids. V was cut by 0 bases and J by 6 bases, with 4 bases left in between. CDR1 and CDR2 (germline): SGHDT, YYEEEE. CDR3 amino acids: CASSLASQPQHF. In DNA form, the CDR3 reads TGTGCCAGCAGCTTGGCCAGTCAGCCCCAGCATTTT. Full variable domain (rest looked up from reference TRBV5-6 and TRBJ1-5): DAGVTQSPTHLIKTRGQQVTLRCSPKSGHDTVSWYQQALGQGPQFIFQYYEEEERQRGNFPDRFSGHQFPNYSSELNVNALLLGDSALYLCASSLASQPQHFGDGTRLSIL.

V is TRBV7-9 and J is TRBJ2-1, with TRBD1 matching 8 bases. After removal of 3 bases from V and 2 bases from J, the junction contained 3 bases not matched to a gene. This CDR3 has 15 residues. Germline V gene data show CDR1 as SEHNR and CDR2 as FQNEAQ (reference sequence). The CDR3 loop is CASSFGDRPYNEQFF. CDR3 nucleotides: TGTGCCAGCAGCTTCGGGGACAGGCCCTACAATGAGCAGTTCTTC.

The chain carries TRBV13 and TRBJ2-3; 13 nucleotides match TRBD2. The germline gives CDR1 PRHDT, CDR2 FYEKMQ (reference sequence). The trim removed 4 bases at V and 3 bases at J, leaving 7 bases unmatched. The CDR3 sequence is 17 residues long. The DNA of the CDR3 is TGTGCCAGCAGCTACCTACTAGCGGGAGGGGGGACAGATACGCAGTATTTT. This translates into CASSYLLAGGGTDTQYF.